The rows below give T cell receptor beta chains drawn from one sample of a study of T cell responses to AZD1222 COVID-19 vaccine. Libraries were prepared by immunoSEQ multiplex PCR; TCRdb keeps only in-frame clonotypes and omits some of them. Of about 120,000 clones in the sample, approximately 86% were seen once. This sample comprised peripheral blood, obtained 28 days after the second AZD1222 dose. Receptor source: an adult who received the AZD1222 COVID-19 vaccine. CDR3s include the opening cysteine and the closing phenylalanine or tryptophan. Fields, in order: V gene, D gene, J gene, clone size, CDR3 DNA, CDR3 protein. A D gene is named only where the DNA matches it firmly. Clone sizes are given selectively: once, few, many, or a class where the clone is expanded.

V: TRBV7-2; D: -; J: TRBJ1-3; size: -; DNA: TGTGCCAGCAGCCCTCAGGGGACCTCTGGAAACACCATATATTTT; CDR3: CASSPQGTSGNTIYF
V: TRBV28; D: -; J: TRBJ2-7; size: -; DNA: TGTGCCAGCAGTTTAGCGGGAGCAGGGGGCCACGAGCAGTACTTC; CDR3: CASSLAGAGGHEQYF
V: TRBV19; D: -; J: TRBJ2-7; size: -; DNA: TGTGCCAGTAGTATAGGACTTCTGTACGAGCAGTACTTC; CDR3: CASSIGLLYEQYF
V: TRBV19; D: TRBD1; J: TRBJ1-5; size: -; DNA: TGTGCCAGTAGTACCAGGGGGCGCGATCAGCCCCAGCATTTT; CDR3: CASSTRGRDQPQHF
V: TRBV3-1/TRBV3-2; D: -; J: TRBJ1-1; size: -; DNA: TGTGCCAGCAGCCAAAATGATAGGGGTGGCACTGAAGCTTTCTTT; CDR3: CASSQNDRGGTEAFF
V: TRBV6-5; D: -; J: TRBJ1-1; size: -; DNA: TGTGCCAGTGTAGAAAACACTGAAGCTTTCTTT; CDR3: CASVENTEAFF
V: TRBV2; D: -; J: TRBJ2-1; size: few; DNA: TGTGCCAGCTCTAGAAATGGCAATGAGCAGTTCTTC; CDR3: CASSRNGNEQFF
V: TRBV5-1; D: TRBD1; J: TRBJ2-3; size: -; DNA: TGCGCCAGCAGCTTGGTGACAGGGGGAAGCACAGATACGCAGTATTTT; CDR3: CASSLVTGGSTDTQYF
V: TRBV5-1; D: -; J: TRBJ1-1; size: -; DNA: TGCGCCAGCAGCTTGGGGGTCTATGGGGGCACTGAAGCTTTCTTT; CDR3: CASSLGVYGGTEAFF
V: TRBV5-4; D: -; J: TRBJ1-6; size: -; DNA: TGTGCCAGCAGCCTGGACGGGATCTCCTATAATTCACCCCTCCACTTT; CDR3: CASSLDGISYNSPLHF
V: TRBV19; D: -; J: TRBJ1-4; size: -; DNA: TGTGCCACTAGTATAACTCAAGACAGCGCTGAAAAACTGTTTTTT; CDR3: CATSITQDSAEKLFF
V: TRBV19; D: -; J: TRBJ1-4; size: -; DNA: TGTGCCAGTAGTATTGGCCTTCTTTCTAATGAAAAACTGTTTTTT; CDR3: CASSIGLLSNEKLFF
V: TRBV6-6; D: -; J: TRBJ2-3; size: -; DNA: TGTGCCAGCAGTTACTCGACCCCCCCAGATACGCAGTATTTT; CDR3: CASSYSTPPDTQYF
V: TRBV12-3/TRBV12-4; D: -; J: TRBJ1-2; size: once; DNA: TGTGCCAGCAGACAGTACTATGGCTACACCTTC; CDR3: CASRQYYGYTF